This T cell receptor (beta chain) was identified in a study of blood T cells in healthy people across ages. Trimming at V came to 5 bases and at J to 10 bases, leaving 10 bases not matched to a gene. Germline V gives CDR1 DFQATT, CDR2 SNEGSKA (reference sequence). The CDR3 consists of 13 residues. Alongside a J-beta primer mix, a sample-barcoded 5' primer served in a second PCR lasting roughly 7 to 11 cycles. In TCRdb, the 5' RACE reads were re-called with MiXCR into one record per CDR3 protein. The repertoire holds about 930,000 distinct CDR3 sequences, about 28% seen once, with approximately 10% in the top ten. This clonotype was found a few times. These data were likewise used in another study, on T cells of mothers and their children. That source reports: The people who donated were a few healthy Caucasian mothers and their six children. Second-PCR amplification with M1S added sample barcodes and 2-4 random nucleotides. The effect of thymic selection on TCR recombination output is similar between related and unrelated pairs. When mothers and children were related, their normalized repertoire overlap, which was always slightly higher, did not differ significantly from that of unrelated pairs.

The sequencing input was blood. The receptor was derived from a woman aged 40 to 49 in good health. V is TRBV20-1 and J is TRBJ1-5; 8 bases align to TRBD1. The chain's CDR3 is CSAGQGWGQPQHF. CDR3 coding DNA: TGCAGTGCTGGACAGGGATGGGGCCAACCCCAGCATTTT.